This T cell receptor beta chain was identified during a study of blood T cell repertoires in COVID-19 (TCRdb year 2020). Study-level background: The collaborator samples originated in the United States, Italy and Spain and spanned the acute and convalescent phases of COVID-19. The prospective study material was composed of cDNA or gDNA derived from T cells, B-cell-depleted T cells, or PBMCs. Subjects who had been exposed to COVID-19, were actively infected with it, or had recovered from it provided the deeply sampled blood TCRbeta repertoires that made up the dataset. The repertoires were made available in a free public database intended to serve as a resource for research on the immune response to SARS-CoV-2. The samples were drawn from two sources: the first 160 participants of the ongoing ImmuneRACE study, and about 1,300 subjects contributed by 6 global collaborators. The sample metadata nearly always contained a de-identified subject ID, COVID-19 status, age in years and sex. HLA class I and class II types, where available, came from metadata supplied by the sample provider rather than from assay-based typing.

Details on this clone: This clone's antigen is unknown. No quality values exist for individual bases; no much larger clone is one base distant.

Including cysteine and phenylalanine, the CDR3 has 15 amino acids. Only the CDR3 part of the read is kept: 45 bases, read in frame from the first base. V and J are truncated by 0 bases and 3 bases respectively, leaving an intervening sequence of 13 bases. The germline V gene encodes CDR1 SGHRS and CDR2 YFSETQ. Whole blood was collected in K2EDTA tubes by collaborating institutions according to the institutions' own protocols. For TCRbeta analysis, collaborator samples were shipped as frozen whole blood, as isolated PBMCs, or as DNA extracted from either sample type. TCRbeta CDR3 regions were amplified from genomic DNA using the immunoSEQ Assay, a bias-controlled multiplex PCR. Per the source publication's procedure: Within the assay, amplification of reference gene primers was used to estimate how many nucleated cells each sample contained. Sequence reads were collapsed and filtered to measure the absolute abundance of every unique TCRbeta CDR3 rearrangement. Productive Simpson clonality was computed per sample as the square root of Simpson's diversity index over productive rearrangements. Held by TCRdb, this immuneACCESS table contains in-frame sequences only and omits some clones. Under half of the omission traces to an unresolved V gene where checked; the cause of the rest is unknown. D and trimming were read from the DNA, whereas the V and J calls and clone size are those reported in that table. This sample is represented by 150,000 to 200,000 clones; about 81% of them were singletons. 11% of the sample comes from the top ten.

Summary of the overall study and its limitations: How much clinical and demographic metadata was included differed by source and by participant, and the metadata was provided uncurated.

Source material: peripheral blood. The sequence was collected from a human donor in a cohort sampled during active COVID-19. This chain is built from TRBV5-1 and TRBJ2-7; the D gene is perhaps TRBD2, from 5 matching bases. The CDR3 has the sequence CASSLAPAEGYEQYF. The sequenced DNA: TGCGCCAGCAGCTTGGCCCCAGCTGAGGGCTACGAGCAGTACTTC.